The present TCR beta chain was sequenced within a study of blood T cell repertoires in COVID-19. The length of the CDR3 is 15 residues. The V end was cut by 1 base, the J end by 6 bases, with 13 bases between. CDR1 and CDR2 from the germline V gene are SNHLY and FYNNEI. Participants were aged roughly 18 to 89 years from about 25 US areas. This table comes from immunoSEQ multiplex PCR, and its TCRdb copy is limited to in-frame clones, with some not included. The sample lists 200,000 to 250,000 clones, roughly 87% occurring once. The specimen sequenced was PBMCs or T cells enriched from blood (not recorded which). The source of this sequence is a woman in her 30s with acute COVID-19. The chain carries TRBV2 and TRBJ1-5; tentatively, D is TRBD1 (5 bases). CDR3 in amino acids: CASSEGQGLFQPQHF. CDR3 coding DNA: TGTGCCAGCAGTGAAGGGCAGGGCTTGTTTCAGCCCCAGCATTTT.